This is a list of T cell receptor beta chains from one sample in a study of cytomegalovirus exposure and HLA in healthy donors. TCRdb keeps only in-frame clones here, not all; method: immunoSEQ multiplex PCR. The specimen's table records 50,000 or so clones. Specimen: PBMCs. These receptors were taken from a woman in her late teens or twenties in good health and CMV-seronegative. CDR3s include the opening cysteine and the closing phenylalanine or tryptophan. A D gene is named only where the DNA matches it firmly.

TRBJ2-3 . TRBV4-2 CASSPSPTATDTQYF TGTGCCAGCAGCCCGTCCCCCACAGCCACAGATACGCAGTATTTT
TRBJ1-5 . TRBV18 CASSLENQPQHF TGTGCCAGCTCACTAGAAAATCAGCCCCAGCATTTT
TRBJ1-6 . TRBV11-3 CASSLLPGGSPLHF TGTGCCAGCAGCTTACTACCGGGAGGCTCACCCCTCCACTTT
TRBJ1-2 . TRBV5-1 CASSLEGGAGGYTF TGCGCCAGCAGCTTGGAGGGGGGGGCCGGTGGCTACACCTTC
TRBJ2-1 TRBD2 TRBV11-2 CASSFYSGTTNEQFF TGTGCCAGCAGCTTCTATAGCGGGACTACTAATGAGCAGTTCTTC
TRBJ2-6 . TRBV15 CATTIGGHSGANVLTF TGTGCCACCACCATCGGCGGGCACTCTGGGGCCAACGTCCTGACTTTC
TRBJ2-5 TRBD1 TRBV5-1 CASTGQGQETQYF TGCGCCAGCACCGGACAGGGACAAGAGACCCAGTACTTC
TRBJ1-1 . TRBV7-9 CASSSGGYTEAFF TGTGCCAGCAGCTCCGGGGGGTACACTGAAGCTTTCTTT
TRBJ2-1 . TRBV5-1 CASSLIGIRLGLSSDNEQFF TGCGCCAGCAGCTTGATAGGGATCCGACTAGGCCTGAGCTCCGACAATGAGCAGTTCTTC
TRBJ1-3 TRBD1 TRBV19 CASSRTGEISGNTIYF TGTGCCAGTAGTAGAACAGGGGAAATATCAGGAAACACCATATATTTT
TRBJ2-7 . TRBV10-1 CASSESGHPYEQYF TGCGCCAGCAGTGAGTCGGGACACCCCTACGAGCAGTACTTC
TRBJ1-6 . TRBV19 CASSITARRGVMDSPLHF TGTGCCAGTAGTATAACTGCCCGGCGGGGGGTGATGGATTCACCCCTCCACTTT
TRBJ1-5 TRBD1 TRBV4-2 CASSQDWRTGGEQPQHF TGTGCCAGCAGCCAAGATTGGAGGACAGGGGGGGAGCAGCCCCAGCATTTT
TRBJ1-2 . TRBV6-5 CASKPSLGAYGYTF TGTGCCAGCAAACCCTCCCTGGGAGCCTATGGCTACACCTTC
TRBJ2-2 . TRBV19 CASSVTGQNTGELFF TGTGCCAGTAGTGTCACGGGACAGAACACCGGGGAGCTGTTTTTT